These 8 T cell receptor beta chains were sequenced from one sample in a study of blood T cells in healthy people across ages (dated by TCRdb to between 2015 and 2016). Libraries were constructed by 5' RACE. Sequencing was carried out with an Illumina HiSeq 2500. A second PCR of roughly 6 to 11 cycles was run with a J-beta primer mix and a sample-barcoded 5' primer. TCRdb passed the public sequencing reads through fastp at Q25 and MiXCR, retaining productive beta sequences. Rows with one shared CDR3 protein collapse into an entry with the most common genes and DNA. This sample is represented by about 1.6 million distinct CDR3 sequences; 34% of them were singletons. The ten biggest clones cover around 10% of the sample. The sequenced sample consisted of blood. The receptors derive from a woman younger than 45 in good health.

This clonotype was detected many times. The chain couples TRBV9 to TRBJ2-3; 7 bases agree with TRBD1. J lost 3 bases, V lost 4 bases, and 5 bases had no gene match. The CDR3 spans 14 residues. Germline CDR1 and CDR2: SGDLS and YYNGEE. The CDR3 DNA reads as TGTGCCAGCAGCTTTCGGACAGGAACAGATACGCAGTATTTT. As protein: CASSFRTGTDTQYF.

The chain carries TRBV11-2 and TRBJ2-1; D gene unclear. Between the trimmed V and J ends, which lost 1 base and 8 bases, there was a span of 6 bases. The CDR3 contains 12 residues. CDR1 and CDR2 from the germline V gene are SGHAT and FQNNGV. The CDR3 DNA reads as TGTGCCAGCAGCTTAGCGGGCCATGAGCAGTTCTTC. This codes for CASSLAGHEQFF.

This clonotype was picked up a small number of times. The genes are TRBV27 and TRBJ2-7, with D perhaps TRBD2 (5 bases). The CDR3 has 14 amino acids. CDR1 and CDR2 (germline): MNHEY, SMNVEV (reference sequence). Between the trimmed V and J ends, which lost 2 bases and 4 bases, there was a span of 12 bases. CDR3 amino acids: CASSLGHGVYEQYF. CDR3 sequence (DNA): TGTGCCAGCAGTTTAGGGCACGGGGTTTACGAGCAGTACTTC.

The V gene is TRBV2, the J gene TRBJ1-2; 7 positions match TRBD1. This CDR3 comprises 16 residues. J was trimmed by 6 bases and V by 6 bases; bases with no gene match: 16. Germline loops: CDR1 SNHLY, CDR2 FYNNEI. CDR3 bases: TGTGCCAGCAGCGAGGGGGCTAAACTAAGCTGGGATGGCTACACCTTC. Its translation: CASSEGAKLSWDGYTF.

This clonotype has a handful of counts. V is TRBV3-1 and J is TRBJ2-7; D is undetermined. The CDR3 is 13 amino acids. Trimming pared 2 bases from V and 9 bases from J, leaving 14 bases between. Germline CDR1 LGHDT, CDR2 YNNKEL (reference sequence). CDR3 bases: TGTGCCAGCAGCCAAAGGTCCGGGCCTTGGCAGTACTTC. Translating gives CASSQRSGPWQYF.

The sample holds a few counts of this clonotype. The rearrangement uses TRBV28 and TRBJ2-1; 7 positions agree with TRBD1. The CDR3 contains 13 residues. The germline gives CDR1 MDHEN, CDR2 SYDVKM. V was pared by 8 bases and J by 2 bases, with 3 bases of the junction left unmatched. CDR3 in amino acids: CASGGQPYNEQFF. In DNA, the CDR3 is TGTGCCAGCGGGGGACAGCCCTACAATGAGCAGTTCTTC.

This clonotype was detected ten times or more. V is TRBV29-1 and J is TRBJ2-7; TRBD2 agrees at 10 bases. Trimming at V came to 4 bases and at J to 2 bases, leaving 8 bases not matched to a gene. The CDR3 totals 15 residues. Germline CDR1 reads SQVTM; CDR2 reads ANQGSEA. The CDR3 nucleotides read TGCAGCGTTGGGGGGAAGCGGGAGGGCCCCTACGAGCAGTACTTC. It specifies CSVGGKREGPYEQYF.

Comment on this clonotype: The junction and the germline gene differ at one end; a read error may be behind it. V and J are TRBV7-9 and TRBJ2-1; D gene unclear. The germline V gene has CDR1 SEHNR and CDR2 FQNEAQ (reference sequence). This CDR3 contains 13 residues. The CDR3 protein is CASRNTTGNGQFF. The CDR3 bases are TGTGCCAGCAGGAACACGACTGGTAATGGGCAGTTCTTC.